The clone carrying this T cell receptor beta chain was detected a few times. Unique molecular identifiers tagged the TCRbeta library. TCRdb re-derived calls from the PCR reads in MiXCR, one entry per CDR3 protein. The sample has over 150,000 distinct CDR3 sequences; less than 15% are singletons. The CDR3 covers 13 residues. Trimming cost V 8 bases and J 1 base, with 11 bases left between them. Germline lookup yields CDR1 MDHEN and CDR2 SYDVKM. This specimen comes from a study of T-cell reconstitution after alpha-beta-depleted transplantation in children. The V gene is TRBV28, the J gene TRBJ1-1; no clear D gene. This receptor was obtained from a human donor who donated a stem cell graft to a child with acute lymphoblastic leukemia. Sequencing was performed on PBMCs from the stem cell graft donor, taken from the stem cell graft. The CDR3 bases are TGTGCCAGCTACGGACTCTGGAACACTGAAGCTTTCTTT. Amino acid sequence: CASYGLWNTEAFF.